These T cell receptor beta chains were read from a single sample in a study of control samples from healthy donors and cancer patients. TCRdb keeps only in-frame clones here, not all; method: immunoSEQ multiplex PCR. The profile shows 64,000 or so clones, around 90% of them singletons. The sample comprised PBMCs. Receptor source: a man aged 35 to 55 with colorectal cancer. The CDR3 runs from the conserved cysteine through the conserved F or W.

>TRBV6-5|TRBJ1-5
CASSPGQMSNQPQHF
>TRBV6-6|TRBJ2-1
CASSPASGTGSNNEQFF
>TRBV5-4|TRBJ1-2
CASSSPGQGHGYTF
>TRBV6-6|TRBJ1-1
CASRVLGVNTEAFF
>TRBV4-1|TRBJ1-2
CASSQTPPGVGYTF
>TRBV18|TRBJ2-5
CASSPTAYTAGIYETQYF
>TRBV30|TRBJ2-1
CAWSGDSYNEQFF
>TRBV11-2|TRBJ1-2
CASSLVQPRTGTYGYTF
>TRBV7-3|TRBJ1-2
CASSLTATVTRNYGYTF
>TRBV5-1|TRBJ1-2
CASSEAGISIYGYTF